One and the same sample provided the 26 T cell receptor beta chains below, sequenced in a study of CD8 T cells in ankylosing spondylitis. TCRdb reanalysed the 5' RACE reads using MiXCR and keeps one entry per CDR3 protein. In the table there are some 71,000 distinct CDR3 sequences, about 5.7% of which are singletons. The sample consisted of blood, either unsorted or a sorted T cell fraction (not recorded which). The origin of the receptors is a male donor with ankylosing spondylitis or in good health (not recorded which).

This clonotype occurred many times. The genes are TRBV3-1 and TRBJ1-2; no firm D call. The length of the CDR3 is 13 residues. Trimming pared 0 bases from V and 6 bases from J, leaving 8 bases between. Germline V gene data show CDR1 as LGHDT and CDR2 as YNNKEL (reference sequence). In nucleotides, the CDR3 is TGTGCCAGCAGCCAAGATCTCGGGGATGGCTACACCTTC. This translates into CASSQDLGDGYTF.

This clonotype was counted at least ten times. V usage is TRBV18 and J usage is TRBJ1-1; unclear D gene. The CDR3 runs 15 residues. Germline V CDR1 and CDR2: KGHSH, LQKENI. V was cut by 5 bases and J by 4 bases, with 17 bases left in between. In DNA form, the CDR3 reads TGTGCCAGCTCAGAGGCCTCAGAGTCGGGCACTGAAGCTTTCTTT. Protein sequence: CASSEASESGTEAFF.

This clonotype was seen many times. This chain uses TRBV12-3 or TRBV12-4 with TRBJ1-2, with 10 positions matching TRBD1. With 6 bases clipped from V and 7 bases from J, the junction kept 8 bases outside the gene matches. This CDR3 spans 14 amino acids. The CDR3 protein is CASRLGQGRGGYTF. The CDR3 DNA is TGTGCCAGCAGACTGGGACAGGGGAGGGGTGGCTACACCTTC.

This clonotype was observed many times. The chain recombines TRBV5-5 with TRBJ1-1; 9 bases are shared with TRBD1. With V trimmed by 4 bases and J by 1 base, 8 bases remained unmatched. Germline V gene lookup returns CDR1 SGHKS and CDR2 YYEKEE (reference sequence). This CDR3 has 16 residues. CDR3 region: CASSRNGQGKNTEAFF. For the CDR3, the DNA is TGTGCCAGCAGCCGCAACGGACAGGGGAAGAACACTGAAGCTTTCTTT.

In this sample, this clonotype turned up many times. The rearrangement links TRBV5-6 to TRBJ1-5; tentative D call: TRBD1 (5 bases). Germline CDR1 and CDR2: SGHDT and YYEEEE. The CDR3 covers 15 residues. V shed 3 bases and J shed 3 bases, with 13 bases lying between them. The CDR3 DNA reads TGTGCCAGCAGCTCTATACGGGACCCCAATCAGCCCCAGCATTTT. Its protein is CASSSIRDPNQPQHF. The variable domain in full, with the rest retrieved from reference TRBV5-6 and TRBJ1-5, is DAGVTQSPTHLIKTRGQQVTLRCSPKSGHDTVSWYQQALGQGPQFIFQYYEEEERQRGNFPDRFSGHQFPNYSSELNVNALLLGDSALYLCASSSIRDPNQPQHFGDGTRLSIL.

This clonotype was recorded many times. The rearrangement uses TRBV7-9 and TRBJ2-1; D unclear. The CDR3 length is 15 residues. V dropped 8 bases and J dropped 5 bases, with 19 bases sitting between them. Germline CDR1 reads SEHNR; CDR2 reads FQNEAQ (reference sequence). The CDR3 bases are TGTGCCAGCGACGTAAGCCCCGCGCTCGACAATGAGCAGTTCTTC. This translates into CASDVSPALDNEQFF.

This clonotype was seen many times. The J gene is TRBJ2-5, the V gene TRBV9, with D possibly matching TRBD1 (6 bases). V lost 3 bases to trimming and J lost 2 bases, with 8 bases between them. The V gene's germline CDR1 is SGDLS and CDR2 YYNGEE. The CDR3 has 13 residues. In DNA, the CDR3 is TGTGCCAGCAGCGCCGGACAGCAAGAGACCCAGTACTTC. Its protein is CASSAGQQETQYF.

Ten or more counts support this clonotype. This chain links TRBV7-9 with TRBJ2-7; TRBD1 agrees at 7 bases. This CDR3 has 15 residues. V lost 6 bases to trimming and J lost 4 bases; unmatched junction nucleotides: 12. CDR1 and CDR2 (germline): SEHNR, FQNEAQ (reference sequence). The CDR3 is CASRPAGTDLYEQYF. The CDR3 DNA reads as TGTGCCAGCAGGCCAGCCGGGACAGACCTTTACGAGCAGTACTTC.

There are a few counts of this clonotype. The V gene is TRBV7-2, the J gene TRBJ2-5, with 10 bases fitting TRBD2. The CDR3 spans 16 residues. Germline CDR1 and CDR2: SGHTA and FQGNSA. J lost 2 bases, V lost 5 bases, and 8 bases had no gene match. CDR3 nucleotide sequence: TGTGCCAGCAGCAACCCTAGCGGGGGAGGACAAGAGACCCAGTACTTC. Encoded protein: CASSNPSGGGQETQYF. Full variable domain (remainder filled in from reference TRBV7-2 and TRBJ2-5): GAGVSQSPSNKVTEKGKDVELRCDPISGHTALYWYRQSLGQGLEFLIYFQGNSAPDKSGLPSDRFSAERTGGSVSTLTIQRTQQEDSAVYLCASSNPSGGGQETQYFGPGTRLLVL.

This clonotype was seen at least ten times. The gene calls are TRBV6-1 and TRBJ1-1, with TRBD1 as a possible D gene (5 bases). Germline V gives CDR1 MNHNS, CDR2 SASEGT. This CDR3 is 15 amino acids long. V lost 6 bases and J lost 0, with 14 bases in between. CDR3 sequence reads: CASSRRPTVNTEAFF. CDR3 DNA sequence: TGTGCCAGCAGCAGGCGCCCGACAGTGAACACTGAAGCTTTCTTT.

This clonotype showed up many times. The V and J genes are TRBV28 and TRBJ1-2; D may be TRBD1 (5 bases). The CDR3 is 12 residues long. Trimming stripped 3 bases from V and 7 bases from J, with 9 bases between. CDR1 and CDR2 (germline): MDHEN, SYDVKM. The CDR3 loop reads CASSFGAVGYTF. The CDR3 bases are TGTGCCAGCAGTTTTGGGGCTGTTGGCTACACCTTC.

This clonotype came up many times. The chain recombines TRBV18 with TRBJ1-2; 9 nucleotides align to TRBD1. V trimming: 3 bases; J trimming: 5 bases; junction bases outside the gene matches: 7. From germline, CDR1 is KGHSH and CDR2 LQKENI. This CDR3 has 15 amino acids. In nucleotides, the CDR3 is TGTGCCAGCTCACCTTCTCCGGACAGGGGATATGGCTACACCTTC. Translating gives CASSPSPDRGYGYTF.

At least ten counts were recorded for this clonotype. This chain uses TRBV6-2 or TRBV6-3 with TRBJ2-7, with a weak D call TRBD1 (5 bases). This CDR3 has 16 amino acids. Germline assignment: CDR1 MNHEY and CDR2 SVGEGT. Trimming stripped 0 bases from V and 3 bases from J, with 15 bases between. For the CDR3, the DNA is TGTGCCAGCAGTTACTCGGGGAATACAGGTGACTACGAGCAGTACTTC. Protein sequence: CASSYSGNTGDYEQYF.

This clonotype was observed at least ten times. The chain is built from TRBV29-1 and TRBJ2-2, with 7 positions matching TRBD2. The junction had 11 bases not matched to a gene; V was cut back by 6 bases and J by 7 bases. CDR1 and CDR2 (germline): SQVTM, ANQGSEA. The CDR3 has 14 residues. The CDR3 nucleotides read TGCAGCGTGCTAGCGGCCTTCCCCCGCGGGGAGCTGTTTTTT. Translating gives CSVLAAFPRGELFF.

The sample holds many counts of this clonotype. Written as DNA, the CDR3 is TGTGCCAGCAGTCCCCGCATTCCATTCTACGAGCAGTACTTC. Translating gives CASSPRIPFYEQYF. This chain joins TRBV6-1 and TRBJ2-7; no firm D call. V lost 5 bases and J lost 3, with 14 bases in between. This CDR3 has 14 amino acids. CDR1 is MNHNS and CDR2 is SASEGT in the germline V gene.

This clonotype came up many times. The CDR3 protein is CASSLSGGTGELFF. CDR3 bases: TGTGCCAGCAGCCTTAGCGGGGGCACCGGGGAGCTGTTTTTT. The rearrangement uses TRBV7-3 and TRBJ2-2; TRBD2 aligns across 9 bases. The CDR3 consists of 14 residues. The germline V gene has CDR1 SGHTA and CDR2 FQGTGA. With 5 bases clipped from V and 4 bases from J, the junction kept 2 bases outside the gene matches.

In this sample, this clonotype turned up many times. This sequence joins TRBV7-6 and TRBJ2-7; the match to TRBD1 covers 7 bases. This CDR3 region has 14 residues. Per the germline V gene, CDR1 is SGHVS and CDR2 is FNYEAQ. Trimming at V came to 5 bases and at J to 0 bases, leaving 4 bases not matched to a gene. CDR3 residues: CASSIGTASYEQYF. The DNA for the CDR3 is TGTGCCAGCAGCATTGGGACAGCCTCCTACGAGCAGTACTTC. The variable domain in full, completed from reference TRBV7-6 and TRBJ2-7, reads GAGVSQSPRYKVTKRGQDVALRCDPISGHVSLYWYRQALGQGPEFLTYFNYEAQQDKSGLPNDRFSAERPEGSISTLTIQRTEQRDSAMYRCASSIGTASYEQYFGPGTRLTVT.

This clonotype was recorded at least ten times. This chain links TRBV7-3 with TRBJ2-3; 9 positions agree with TRBD2. The CDR3 loop spans 16 amino acids. V lost 5 bases to trimming and J lost 0 bases; unmatched junction nucleotides: 6. Looked up from germline, CDR1 is SGHTA and CDR2 is FQGTGA. The chain's CDR3 is CASSAGLARSTDTQYF. CDR3 coding DNA: TGTGCCAGCAGCGCTGGACTAGCGAGAAGCACAGATACGCAGTATTTT.

In its sample, this clonotype was seen many times. The chain employs TRBV7-2 and TRBJ2-7; 12 bases match TRBD2. The CDR3 has 16 amino acids. Germline V gene data show CDR1 as SGHTA and CDR2 as FQGNSA. V gave up 1 base and J gave up 6 bases; unmatched junction bases: 7. This CDR3 reads CASSLGASGGAAEQYF. CDR3 DNA sequence: TGTGCCAGCAGCTTAGGAGCTAGCGGGGGGGCCGCCGAGCAGTACTTC.

Ten or more counts support this clonotype. The V and J genes are TRBV20-1 and TRBJ1-1; TRBD1 might be the D (5 bases). The CDR3 totals 17 residues. V was pared by 1 base and J by 1 base, with 19 bases between. The V gene's germline CDR1 is DFQATT and CDR2 SNEGSKA (reference sequence). The CDR3 spells CSARVTGEGNPNTEAFF. Here the CDR3 DNA reads TGCAGTGCTAGAGTCACAGGTGAGGGGAATCCGAACACTGAAGCTTTCTTT.

At least ten counts were recorded for this clonotype. The V gene is TRBV28, the J gene TRBJ1-5; D is undetermined. Germline loops: CDR1 MDHEN, CDR2 SYDVKM. V lost 3 bases, J lost 7 bases, and 7 bases lay in between. This CDR3 is 12 amino acids long. The CDR3 nucleotides are TGTGCCAGCAGTTTTAGAGGCCAGCCCCAGCATTTT. Encoded protein: CASSFRGQPQHF.

Comments on this clonotype: This may come from a read error, since a much larger clone is one base off. The gene calls are TRBV27 and TRBJ2-7; D gene unclear. This CDR3 contains 13 residues. Germline CDR1 MNHEY, CDR2 SMNVEV (reference sequence). V was cut by 3 bases and J by 3 bases, with 9 bases left in between. This CDR3 is CASSFSSRYEQYF. CDR3 DNA sequence: TGTGCCAGCAGTTTCTCGTCTCGCTACGAGCAGTACTTC.

This clonotype showed up just a few times. A read error may explain this, as a much larger clone is one base away. This rearrangement joins TRBV12-3 or TRBV12-4 to TRBJ2-3; tentatively, D is TRBD2 (6 bases). The CDR3 covers 16 residues. Trimming removed 5 bases at V and 8 bases at J, with 23 bases between. CDR3: CASSPWGGEGSATQYF. CDR3 DNA: TGTGCCAGCAGTCCGTGGGGCGGGGAAGGGTCAGCTACGCAGTATTTT.

This clonotype showed up many times. V gene TRBV20-1 combines with J gene TRBJ2-2; TRBD2 is a possible D gene (5 bases). The V gene lost 6 bases and the J gene lost 7 bases, with 18 bases spanning the gap. Per the germline V gene, CDR1 is DFQATT and CDR2 is SNEGSKA (reference sequence). This CDR3 is 14 amino acids long. CDR3 DNA: TGCAGTGCCCCGACGGGGTCGGGCAGCGGGGAGCTGTTTTTT. This sequence encodes CSAPTGSGSGELFF.

Ten or more counts support this clonotype. V usage is TRBV9 and J usage is TRBJ2-5; 11 nucleotides agree with TRBD2. This CDR3 has 16 residues. Germline V gene data show CDR1 as SGDLS and CDR2 as YYNGEE. The ends lost 3 bases at V and 1 base at J; junction bases unmatched: 5. CDR3 region: CASSASSGGSQETQYF. DNA for the CDR3: TGTGCCAGCAGCGCCTCTAGCGGGGGGTCCCAAGAGACCCAGTACTTC.

The table lists this clonotype with many counts. The chain joins TRBV5-1 to TRBJ2-3; TRBD2 aligns across 10 bases. V lost 4 bases, J lost 4 bases, and 6 bases stayed unmatched. This CDR3 comprises 15 residues. CDR1 is SGHRS, CDR2 YFSETQ, per germline. CDR3 residues: CASSVGLANADTQYF. Here the CDR3 DNA reads TGCGCCAGCAGCGTGGGACTAGCGAATGCAGATACGCAGTATTTT.